This T cell receptor (beta chain) appears in the sequencing data of a study of T cell responses to AZD1222 COVID-19 vaccine. Regarding the study as a whole: Most donors were white British and more were female, and clonal diversity was possibly underestimated.

Assay used: immunoSEQ multiplex PCR; TCRdb lists only in-frame clones, some missing. The table has 95,000 to 100,000 clones, about 87% seen once. This clone was seen more than once but under ten times. The antigen remains undetermined. Sequencing was performed on peripheral blood, taken 28 days after the second AZD1222 dose. This clonotype was obtained from an adult who received the AZD1222 COVID-19 vaccine.

CDR3 in DNA: TGCGCCAGCAGCCAAGGTCGCGGTTTTGGCAATCAGCCCCAGCATTTT. This sequence encodes CASSQGRGFGNQPQHF. The chain has TRBV4-1 and TRBJ1-5; D is unresolved. The germline V and J ends were trimmed by 1 base and 2 bases, with 12 bases remaining between them. The length of the CDR3 is 16 residues. Per the germline V gene, CDR1 is MGHRA and CDR2 is YSYEKL.